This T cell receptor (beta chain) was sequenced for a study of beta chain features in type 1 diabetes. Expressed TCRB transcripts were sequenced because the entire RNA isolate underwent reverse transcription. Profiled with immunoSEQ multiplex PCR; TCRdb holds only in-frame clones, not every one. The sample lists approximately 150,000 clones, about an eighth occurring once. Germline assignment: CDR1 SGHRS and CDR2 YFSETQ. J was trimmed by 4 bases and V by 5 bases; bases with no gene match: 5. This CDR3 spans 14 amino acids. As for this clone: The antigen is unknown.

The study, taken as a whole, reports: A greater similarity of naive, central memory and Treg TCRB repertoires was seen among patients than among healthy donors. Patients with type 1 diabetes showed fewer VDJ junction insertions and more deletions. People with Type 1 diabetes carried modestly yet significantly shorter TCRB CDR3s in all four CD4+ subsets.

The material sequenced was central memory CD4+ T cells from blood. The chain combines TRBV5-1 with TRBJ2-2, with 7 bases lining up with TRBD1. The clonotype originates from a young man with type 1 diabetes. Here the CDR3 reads CASRQGQSTGELFF. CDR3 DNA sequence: TGCGCCAGCAGACAGGGACAGTCCACCGGGGAGCTGTTTTTT.